Presented here are 12 T cell receptor beta chains from one specimen sequenced in a study of T cells in Graves' hyperthyroidism and ophthalmopathy. Template material for amplifying TCR beta CDR3 regions consisted of RNA transcripts. A set of HTBI primers served as the primers for a first-round RT-PCR of the TCR CDR3. One entry per CDR3 protein results from TCRdb running MiXCR on the multiplex PCR reads. Among around 50,000 distinct CDR3 sequences listed, 48% were seen once. The sample was blood. The receptors here all came from a woman aged 50 to 60 with Graves' ophthalmopathy.

The chain is built from TRBV28 and TRBJ2-4, with 9 bases aligning to TRBD1. Germline loops: CDR1 MDHEN, CDR2 SYDVKM. CDR3 length: 13 residues. The ends lost 10 bases at V and 4 bases at J; junction bases unmatched: 5. The CDR3: CAIRDREKNIQYF. The CDR3 nucleotides are TGTGCCATCAGGGACAGGGAGAAAAACATTCAGTACTTC. The variable domain in full, with the rest retrieved from reference TRBV28 and TRBJ2-4, is DVKVTQSSRYLVKRTGEKVFLECVQDMDHENMFWYRQDPGLGLRLIYFSYDVKMKEKGDIPEGYSVSREKKERFSLILESASTNQTSMYLCAIRDREKNIQYFGAGTRLSVL.

Of note for this clonotype: One end of the junction does not line up with germline, which may come from a read error. CDR3 coding DNA: TGTGCCAGCAGCTCAGGGGGCGGGGGACCCACCGGGGCGCTGTTTTTT. Translated, it gives CASSSGGGGPTGALFF. The genes are TRBV7-6 and TRBJ2-2; possible D gene TRBD1, 8 bases. In germline, CDR1 is SGHVS, CDR2 FNYEAQ. This CDR3 has 16 residues.

This clonotype was counted many times. The gene calls are TRBV20-1 and TRBJ2-3, with D perhaps given as TRBD1 or TRBD2 (5 bases each). The germline gives CDR1 DFQATT, CDR2 SNEGSKA (reference sequence). Trimming pared 4 bases from V and 4 bases from J, leaving 15 bases between. The length of the CDR3 is 14 residues. The CDR3 DNA reads as TGCAGTGCTAAGGGACCCCAGCTTCCAGATACGCAGTATTTT. Translated: CSAKGPQLPDTQYF.

As regards this clonotype: Mismatch with germline at one junction end may stem from a read error. DNA of the CDR3: TGTGCCAGTAGCCCTCAGGACCTGACCGGGGAGCTGTACTTC. The encoded protein is CASSPQDLTGELYF. V is TRBV19 and J is TRBJ2-7; D perhaps matches TRBD2 (5 bases). The V gene's germline CDR1 is LNHDA and CDR2 SQIVND (reference sequence). The CDR3 has 14 amino acids.

This clonotype appeared many times. V is TRBV5-8 and J is TRBJ2-7, with D possibly TRBD1 on 6 matching bases. Germline V gives CDR1 SGHTS, CDR2 YDEGEE. Between the trimmed V and J ends, which lost 5 bases and 2 bases, there was a span of 17 bases. This CDR3 is built from 15 residues. The CDR3 sequence: CASRLPQGSAYEQYF. CDR3 sequence (DNA): TGTGCCAGCAGGCTCCCGCAGGGGAGCGCCTACGAGCAGTACTTC.

The chain combines TRBV7-9 with TRBJ2-1; tentatively, D is TRBD2 (7 bases). V was trimmed by 5 bases and J by 2 bases, leaving 10 bases between them. The CDR3 extends over 14 amino acids. Per the germline V gene, CDR1 is SEHNR and CDR2 is FQNEAQ (reference sequence). Here the CDR3 reads CASSGGGPYNEQFF. CDR3 nucleotide sequence: TGTGCCAGCAGCGGGGGGGGGCCCTACAATGAGCAGTTCTTC.

This clonotype showed up many times. J is TRBJ2-1 and V is TRBV12-3 or TRBV12-4, with D unresolved. The V gene lost 3 bases and the J gene lost 4 bases, with 7 bases spanning the gap. This CDR3 contains 13 residues. In DNA, the CDR3 is TGTGCCAGCAGTTTGGGCCAGTACAATGAGCAGTTCTTC. Translation gives CASSLGQYNEQFF.

This clonotype occurred a few times. The chain couples TRBV29-1 to TRBJ1-1; D remains ambiguous. Germline V gene data show CDR1 as SQVTM and CDR2 as ANQGSEA. The V and J ends lost 3 bases and 1 base respectively, with 12 bases between them. This CDR3 comprises 14 residues. This CDR3 is CSVEGSARNTEAFF. For the CDR3, the DNA is TGCAGCGTTGAGGGTTCAGCCAGGAACACTGAAGCTTTCTTT. The full variable domain, its missing parts supplied by reference TRBV29-1 and TRBJ1-1, is SAVISQKPSRDICQRGTSLTIQCQVDSQVTMMFWYRQQPGQSLTLIATANQGSEATYESGFVIDKFPISRPNLTFSTLTVSNMSPEDSSIYLCSVEGSARNTEAFFGQGTRLTVV.

This clonotype was detected ten times or more. A read error may be the cause here, since a much bigger clone is one base away. The CDR3 does not end in the conserved phenylalanine or tryptophan, so this is likely a read error. The chain uses TRBV7-6 and TRBJ2-2; 7 bases map to TRBD1. The J segment lost 1 base and the V segment lost 1 base, leaving 6 bases of the junction unmatched. CDR1 is SGHVS, CDR2 FNYEAQ, per germline. CDR3 length: 17 residues. This CDR3 reads CASSLVGGLRNTGELFL. The CDR3 DNA reads as TGTGCCAGCAGCTTAGTAGGGGGCTTGAGGAACACCGGGGAGCTGTTTCTT.

About this clonotype itself: The conserved closing phenylalanine or tryptophan is absent in this CDR3, likely reflecting a read error. This chain uses TRBV29-1 with TRBJ2-1; 10 nucleotides match TRBD2. J was trimmed by 1 base and V by 4 bases; bases with no gene match: 13. The germline V gene encodes CDR1 SQVTM and CDR2 ANQGSEA. The CDR3 extends over 18 amino acids. CDR3: CSVVGLAGDGGSYNEQFL. Written as DNA, the CDR3 is TGCAGCGTTGTAGGCCTAGCGGGAGATGGCGGGTCCTACAATGAGCAGTTCCTC.

This clonotype has ten or more counts. The chain employs TRBV11-2 and TRBJ2-5, with 7 bases matching TRBD1. V dropped 4 bases and J dropped 6; count of bases not matched to a gene: 5. CDR3 size: 13 residues. Germline-derived CDR1 and CDR2 are SGHAT and FQNNGV. CDR3 sequence: CASSSGQRKTQYF. Written as DNA, the CDR3 is TGTGCCAGCAGCTCGGGACAGAGGAAGACCCAGTACTTC.

In this sample, this clonotype turned up many times. Compared with germline, one end of the junction differs, possibly owing to a read error. The rearrangement joins TRBV20-1 to TRBJ2-7; D might be TRBD2 (6 bases). The germline gives CDR1 DFQATT, CDR2 SNEGSKA (reference sequence). The CDR3 is made up of 13 amino acids. CDR3 residues: CSASSSGAYGQYF. The CDR3 DNA sequence: TGCAGTGCTAGTAGTAGCGGCGCCTACGGGCAGTACTTC.